This T cell receptor beta chain was sequenced for a study of read filtering for tumor transcriptome and immune sequencing. Study-level information: R-ISS stage counts were 8 for I, more than 15 for II, six or seven for III. After DNase treatment, RNA was made into whole-transcriptome libraries.

This clonotype was observed at least ten times. Its target is unknown. The study, taken as a whole, reports: Single-read clonotypes: roughly 86% of IR-seq clonotypes (about 3.5% of reads), 65% to 75% of RNA-seq clonotypes (nearly 45% of reads). Dropping single-read clonotypes raised IR-seq and RNA-seq shared-clonotype correlation.

J lost 4 bases, V lost 6 bases, and 4 bases had no gene match. Germline-derived CDR1 and CDR2 are SGHVS and FQNEAQ. This CDR3 is 13 amino acids long. Molecular barcoded adaptors covering alpha/delta and beta/gamma chains were used on approximately 400 ng RNA. MiXCR, applied by TCRdb to the reads, yields one record per CDR3 protein. This table has about 40,000 distinct CDR3 sequences, about 11% appearing once. V usage is TRBV7-8 and J usage is TRBJ1-1; 8 bases are shared with TRBD1. The sequencing input was a population of CD138-negative cells sorted from bone marrow. The origin of this receptor is a donor at least 40 years old with multiple myeloma. The CDR3 bases are TGTGCCAGCAGTCGTACAGGGGGCACTGAAGCTTTCTTT. It is translated as CASSRTGGTEAFF.